This entry is about one T cell receptor beta chain. What it binds is unknown. Sequenced by immunoSEQ multiplex PCR; TCRdb stores in-frame clones only, minus some. This table holds 600,000 to 800,000 clones, about two thirds found once. Trimming cost V 6 bases and J 1 base; bases outside gene matches: 8. Germline lookup yields CDR1 SNHLY and CDR2 FYNNEI. The CDR3 totals 15 residues. The sample is drawn from a study of shared clonotypes between healthy human individuals. Overall study: A donor's plate count was three for CD4 naive and three for CD4 memory; CD8 naive had two and CD8 memory one.

Study findings and constraints: Generation probabilities were higher for clonotypes shared across all four sorted-subset donors than for unshared ones.

The origin of this receptor is a woman aged 25 to 39 in good health. The sequenced sample consisted of memory CD4+ T cells sorted from blood. Documented subset: CD45RA-negative fraction. V and J are TRBV2 and TRBJ2-5; TRBD2 aligns across 7 bases. CDR3 in amino acids: CASRYTGLVQETQYF. In DNA form, the CDR3 reads TGTGCCAGCAGATACACAGGACTAGTCCAAGAGACCCAGTACTTC. Complete variable domain (other parts from reference TRBV2 and TRBJ2-5): EPEVTQTPSHQVTQMGQEVILRCVPISNHLYFYWYRQILGQKVEFLVSFYNNEISEKSEIFDDQFSVERPDGSNFTLKIRSTKLEDSAMYFCASRYTGLVQETQYFGPGTRLLVL.